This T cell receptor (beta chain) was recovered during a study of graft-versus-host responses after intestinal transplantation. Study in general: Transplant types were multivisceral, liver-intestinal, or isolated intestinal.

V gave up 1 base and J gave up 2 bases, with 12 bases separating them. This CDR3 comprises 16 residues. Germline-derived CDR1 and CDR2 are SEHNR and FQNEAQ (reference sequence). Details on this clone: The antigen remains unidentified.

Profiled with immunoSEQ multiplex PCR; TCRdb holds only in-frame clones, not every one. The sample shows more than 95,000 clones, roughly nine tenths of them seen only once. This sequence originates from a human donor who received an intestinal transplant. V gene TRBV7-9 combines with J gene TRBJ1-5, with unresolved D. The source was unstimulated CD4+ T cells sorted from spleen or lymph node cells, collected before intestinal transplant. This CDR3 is CASSLGEGMGNQPQHF. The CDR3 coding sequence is TGTGCCAGCAGCTTAGGCGAGGGAATGGGCAATCAGCCCCAGCATTTT.